This TCR beta chain was profiled in a study of blood T cells in healthy people across ages. At the level of the study: Template switching picked up about one barcoded beta molecule for each two T cells.

Worth noting for this clonotype: The antigen is not known.

Germline-derived CDR1 and CDR2 are LGHDT and YNNKEL (reference sequence). CDR3 size: 13 residues. Trimming removed 0 bases at V and 3 bases at J, with 6 bases between. Caucasian, healthy and from Russia, the donors were aged between 6 and 90. Study outcomes and limitations: Higher diversity, along with more naive CD4+ cells, distinguished long-lived donors from aged donors. While age rose, TCR beta diversity per million T cells dropped in a roughly linear way.

Combining a sample-barcoded 5' primer with a J-beta primer mix, a second PCR ran for 7 to 11 cycles. TCRdb recomputed calls from the 5' RACE reads with MiXCR, one row per CDR3 protein. The sample contains about 680,000 distinct CDR3 sequences, 49% of which appear only once. V is TRBV3-1 and J is TRBJ2-7; D is unclear. The clonotype was recovered from a woman aged 60-70 years in good health. The specimen sequenced was blood. The CDR3 bases are TGTGCCAGCAGCCAAGAGGTAGGCTACGAGCAGTACTTC. It yields the protein CASSQEVGYEQYF.